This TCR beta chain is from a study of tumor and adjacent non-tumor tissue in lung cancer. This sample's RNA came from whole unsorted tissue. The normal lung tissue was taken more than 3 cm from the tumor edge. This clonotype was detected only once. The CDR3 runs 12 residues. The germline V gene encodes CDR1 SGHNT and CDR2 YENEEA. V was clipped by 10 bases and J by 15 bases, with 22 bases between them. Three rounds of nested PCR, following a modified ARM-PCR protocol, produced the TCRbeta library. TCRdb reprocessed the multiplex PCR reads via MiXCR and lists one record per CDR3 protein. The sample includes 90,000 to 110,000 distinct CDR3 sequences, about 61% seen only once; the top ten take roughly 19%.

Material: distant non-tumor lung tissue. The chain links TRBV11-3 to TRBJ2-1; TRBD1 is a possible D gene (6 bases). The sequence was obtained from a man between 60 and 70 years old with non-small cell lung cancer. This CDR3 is CAISLEDSVPFF. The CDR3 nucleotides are TGTGCCATCAGTTTAGAGGACAGTGTGCCGTTCTTC.